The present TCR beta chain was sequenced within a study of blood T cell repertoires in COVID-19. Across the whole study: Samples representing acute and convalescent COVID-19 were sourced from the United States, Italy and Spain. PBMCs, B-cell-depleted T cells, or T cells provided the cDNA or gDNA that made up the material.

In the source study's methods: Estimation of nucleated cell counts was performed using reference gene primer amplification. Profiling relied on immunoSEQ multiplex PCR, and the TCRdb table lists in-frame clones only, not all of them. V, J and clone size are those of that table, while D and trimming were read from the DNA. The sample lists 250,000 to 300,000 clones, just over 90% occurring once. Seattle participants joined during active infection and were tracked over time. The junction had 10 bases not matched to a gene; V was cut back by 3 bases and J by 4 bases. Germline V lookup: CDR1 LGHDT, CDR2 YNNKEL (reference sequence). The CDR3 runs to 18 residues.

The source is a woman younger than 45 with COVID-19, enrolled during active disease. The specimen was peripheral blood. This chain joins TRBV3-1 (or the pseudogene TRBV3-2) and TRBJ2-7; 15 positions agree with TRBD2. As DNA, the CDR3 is TGTGCCAGCAGCCAGACTTACGGACTAGCGGGAGGGGGATACGAGCAGTACTTC. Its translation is CASSQTYGLAGGGYEQYF.